These 20 T cell receptor beta chains were sequenced from one sample in a study of graft-versus-host responses after intestinal transplantation. This table comes from immunoSEQ multiplex PCR, and its TCRdb copy is limited to in-frame clones, with some not included. The sample carries tens of thousands of clones, about 95% recorded once. The source was PBMCs, collected 16 days after intestinal transplant. Every receptor here comes from a human patient who received an intestinal transplant, so some T cells may come from the graft donor.

The genes are TRBV9 and TRBJ2-5; a possible D gene is TRBD1 (5 bases). The DNA matches TRBJ2-7 better at its end, which makes the J call doubtful. The CDR3 loop spans 14 amino acids. Germline-derived CDR1 and CDR2 are SGDLS and YYNGEE. CDR3 region: CASSSFGAGYEQYF. CDR3 nucleotide sequence: TGTGCCAGCAGTTCCTTTGGGGCCGGCTACGAGCAGTACTTC.

The chain employs TRBV29-1 and TRBJ2-1, with 9 bases fitting TRBD2. CDR3 size: 17 residues. V trimming: 6 bases; J trimming: 2 bases; junction bases outside the gene matches: 14. Germline assignment: CDR1 SQVTM and CDR2 ANQGSEA. This CDR3 reads CSVPNIRLAATYNEQFF. Written as DNA, the CDR3 is TGCAGCGTCCCGAATATCCGACTAGCGGCGACCTACAATGAGCAGTTCTTC.

V and J are TRBV28 and TRBJ2-5, with 9 nucleotides matching TRBD2. Germline V gene data show CDR1 as MDHEN and CDR2 as SYDVKM. The ends lost 0 bases at V and 5 bases at J; junction bases unmatched: 4. This CDR3 is built from 15 residues. The DNA of the CDR3 is TGTGCCAGCAGTTTATGGACCAGCGGGAGGGAGACCCAGTACTTC. This gives the protein CASSLWTSGRETQYF.

This chain links TRBV19 with TRBJ1-6, with 9 positions matching TRBD1. The CDR3 loop spans 14 amino acids. The germline V gene encodes CDR1 LNHDA and CDR2 SQIVND (reference sequence). The ends lost 3 bases at V and 7 bases at J; junction bases unmatched: 1. The chain's CDR3 is CASSMTGGNSPLHF. The CDR3 DNA reads as TGTGCCAGTAGTATGACAGGGGGAAATTCACCCCTCCACTTT.

This rearrangement joins TRBV9 to TRBJ2-5; 14 nucleotides line up with TRBD2. This CDR3 comprises 16 residues. Germline V lookup: CDR1 SGDLS, CDR2 YYNGEE. The J segment lost 4 bases and the V segment lost 4 bases, leaving 6 bases of the junction unmatched. CDR3 region: CASSPGTSGSLETQYF. Written as DNA, the CDR3 is TGTGCCAGCAGCCCCGGGACTAGCGGGAGCCTAGAGACCCAGTACTTC.

The chain is built from TRBV28 and TRBJ1-3, with D perhaps matching TRBD1 (5 bases). V dropped 4 bases and J dropped 0 bases, with 13 bases sitting between them. The germline CDR1 and CDR2 sequences are MDHEN and SYDVKM. CDR3 length: 16 residues. CDR3: CASSSGTVGSGNTIYF. In DNA form, the CDR3 reads TGTGCCAGCAGTTCCGGGACGGTGGGCTCTGGAAACACCATATATTTT. The variable domain in full, completed from reference TRBV28 and TRBJ1-3, reads DVKVTQSSRYLVKRTGEKVFLECVQDMDHENMFWYRQDPGLGLRLIYFSYDVKMKEKGDIPEGYSVSREKKERFSLILESASTNQTSMYLCASSSGTVGSGNTIYFGEGSWLTVV.

The chain employs TRBV7-3 and TRBJ2-6; TRBD1 matches 9 bases. With V trimmed by 2 bases and J by 2 bases, 7 bases remained unmatched. There are 18 residues in the CDR3. Per germline, CDR1 SGHTA and CDR2 FQGTGA. The CDR3 region is CASSLWDRAPPGANVLTF. The CDR3 bases are TGTGCCAGCAGCTTATGGGACAGGGCTCCGCCTGGGGCCAACGTCCTGACTTTC. Full variable domain (missing parts from reference TRBV7-3 and TRBJ2-6): GAGVSQTPSNKVTEKGKYVELRCDPISGHTALYWYRQSLGQGPEFLIYFQGTGAADDSGLPNDRFFAVRPEGSVSTLKIQRTERGDSAVYLCASSLWDRAPPGANVLTFGAGSRLTVL.

The V call is TRBV7-2, the J call TRBJ1-2; no reliable D call. Trimming removed 2 bases at V and 10 bases at J, with 17 bases between. The CDR3 length is 14 residues. The germline CDR1 and CDR2 sequences are SGHTA and FQGNSA. The CDR3 reads CASSLPGRGISYTF. As DNA, the CDR3 is TGTGCCAGCAGCTTACCAGGTCGAGGTATATCCTACACCTTC.

The chain uses TRBV15 and TRBJ1-5; the match to TRBD1 covers 10 bases. This CDR3 is built from 17 residues. Germline trimming cut 5 bases from V and 6 bases from J; bases unmatched to any gene: 13. CDR1 and CDR2 (germline): LNHNV, YYDKDF (reference sequence). CDR3: CATSHGQGVGVGQPQHF. CDR3 DNA: TGTGCCACCAGCCACGGACAGGGGGTAGGTGTTGGTCAGCCCCAGCATTTT.

The chain has TRBV19 and TRBJ1-1, with D hard to call. This CDR3 spans 18 amino acids. The germline V gene encodes CDR1 LNHDA and CDR2 SQIVND (reference sequence). V was trimmed by 3 bases and J by 2 bases, leaving 22 bases between them. Here the CDR3 reads CASSIKKSLGRLNTEAFF. CDR3 in DNA: TGTGCCAGTAGTATTAAAAAATCCTTAGGTCGCCTAAACACTGAAGCTTTCTTT.

The chain carries TRBV28 and TRBJ2-7; no clear D gene. Germline V gene lookup returns CDR1 MDHEN and CDR2 SYDVKM. The CDR3 is made up of 12 amino acids. V lost 3 bases and J 6 bases, leaving 9 bases between the germline ends. The CDR3 sequence is CASSFAGPEQYF. As DNA, the CDR3 is TGTGCCAGCAGTTTTGCAGGACCCGAGCAGTACTTC.

This clone was seen a few times. The V and J genes are TRBV15 and TRBJ2-1, with 10 bases lining up with TRBD2. Germline V gives CDR1 LNHNV, CDR2 YYDKDF (reference sequence). The CDR3 has 12 residues. V lost 6 bases, J lost 9 bases, and 2 bases stayed unmatched. CDR3 region: CATSRTSGEQFF. In DNA form, the CDR3 reads TGTGCCACCAGTAGGACTAGCGGTGAGCAGTTCTTC.

The CDR3 reads CASSSQLAGSANTGELFF. In DNA, the CDR3 is TGTGCCAGCAGTTCACAACTAGCGGGAAGCGCGAACACCGGGGAGCTGTTTTTT. This chain joins TRBV27 and TRBJ2-2; 10 nucleotides agree with TRBD2. Trimming removed 4 bases from V and 0 bases from J; junction bases left unmatched: 8. The CDR3 has 18 amino acids. Germline-derived CDR1 and CDR2 are MNHEY and SMNVEV (reference sequence).

V usage is TRBV4-3 and J usage is TRBJ2-5, with a tentative D call TRBD2 (6 bases). The DNA matches TRBJ2-7 better at its end, which makes the J call doubtful. Germline-derived CDR1 and CDR2 are LGHNA and YSLEER. The CDR3 contains 16 residues. CDR3 in amino acids: CASSQAVGGLIYEQYF. For the CDR3, the DNA is TGCGCCAGCAGCCAAGCCGTCGGGGGACTCATCTACGAGCAGTACTTC.

V and J are TRBV28 and TRBJ2-2; unclear D gene. The CDR3 is 12 residues long. CDR1 and CDR2 (germline): MDHEN, SYDVKM. Trimming removed 5 bases from V and 0 bases from J, with 1 base in between. The CDR3 is CASSPNTGELFF. In DNA form, the CDR3 reads TGTGCCAGCAGTCCGAACACCGGGGAGCTGTTTTTT.

This sequence joins TRBV9 and TRBJ2-7; D ambiguous. The CDR3 covers 17 residues. CDR1 and CDR2 (germline): SGDLS, YYNGEE. V was pared by 0 bases and J by 2 bases, with 18 bases between. The CDR3 loop is CASSVDPQQRNTYEQYF. The CDR3 DNA reads as TGTGCCAGCAGCGTAGACCCACAGCAGAGGAATACCTACGAGCAGTACTTC.

V usage is TRBV6-5 and J usage is TRBJ1-1, with 8 bases identical to TRBD1. The V segment lost 5 bases and the J segment 6 bases; nucleotides outside the gene matches: 8. Germline CDR1 reads MNHEY; CDR2 reads SVGAGI. This CDR3 has 14 amino acids. The CDR3 is CASSGQGFRAEAFF. The CDR3 DNA reads as TGTGCCAGCAGTGGACAGGGTTTCCGTGCTGAAGCTTTCTTT.

The chain employs TRBV27 and TRBJ2-5, with a weak D call TRBD2 (6 bases). The CDR3 consists of 15 residues. V lost 3 bases, J lost 0 bases, and 11 bases lay in between. The germline V gene has CDR1 MNHEY and CDR2 SMNVEV (reference sequence). The CDR3 is CASSLVAEYQETQYF. CDR3 DNA: TGTGCCAGCAGTTTGGTAGCGGAATACCAAGAGACCCAGTACTTC.

The genes are TRBV4-2 and TRBJ2-1; 7 bases line up with TRBD2. The CDR3 length is 15 residues. Trimming at V came to 3 bases and at J to 3 bases, leaving 5 bases not matched to a gene. The V gene's germline CDR1 is LGHNA and CDR2 YNFKEQ. The CDR3 region is CASSHSGTIYNEQFF. CDR3 sequence (DNA): TGTGCCAGCAGCCACAGTGGGACTATCTACAATGAGCAGTTCTTC.

The chain uses TRBV19 and TRBJ1-5; 8 bases map to TRBD1. Looked up from germline, CDR1 is LNHDA and CDR2 is SQIVND (reference sequence). V was clipped by 6 bases and J by 2 bases; unmatched bases: 6. This CDR3 is built from 15 residues. CDR3 coding DNA: TGTGCCAGTAGATCGACAGGGGATGGCAATCAGCCCCAGCATTTT. Translating it yields CASRSTGDGNQPQHF.